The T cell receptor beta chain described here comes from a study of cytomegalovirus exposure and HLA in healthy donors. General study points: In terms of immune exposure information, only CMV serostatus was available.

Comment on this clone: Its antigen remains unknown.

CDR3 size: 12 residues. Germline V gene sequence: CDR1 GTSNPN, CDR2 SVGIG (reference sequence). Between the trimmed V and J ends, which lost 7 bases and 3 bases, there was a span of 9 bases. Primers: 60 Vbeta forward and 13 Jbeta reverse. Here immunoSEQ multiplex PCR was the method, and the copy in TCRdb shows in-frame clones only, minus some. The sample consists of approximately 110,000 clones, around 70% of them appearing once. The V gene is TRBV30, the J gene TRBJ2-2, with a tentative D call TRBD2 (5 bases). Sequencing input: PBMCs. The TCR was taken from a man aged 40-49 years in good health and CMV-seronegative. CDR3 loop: CASGLYTGELFF. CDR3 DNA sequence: TGTGCCTCAGGACTTTACACCGGGGAGCTGTTTTTT.